A single sample gave rise to the 22 T cell receptor beta chains below, sequenced in a study of shared clonotypes between healthy human individuals. This table comes from immunoSEQ multiplex PCR, and its TCRdb copy is limited to in-frame clones, with some not included. Here the sample spans 950,000 to 1,100,000 clones, roughly 70% being singletons. The sample consisted of memory CD4+ T cells sorted from blood. Subset reported: CD45RA-negative fraction. The source is a man between 18 and 29 years old in good health.

This rearrangement joins TRBV4-2 to TRBJ2-5; possibly TRBD2 for D (7 bases). Per the germline V gene, CDR1 is LGHNA and CDR2 is YNFKEQ. Deletions cut 2 bases from V and 0 bases from J, with 19 bases between. This CDR3 spans 18 amino acids. The chain's CDR3 is CASSQNPLGGANQETQYF. The CDR3 DNA sequence: TGTGCCAGCAGCCAAAATCCCCTAGGGGGGGCCAACCAAGAGACCCAGTACTTC.

This rearrangement joins TRBV7-2 to TRBJ1-4; a possible D gene is TRBD1 (5 bases). CDR3 size: 16 residues. Trimming stripped 1 base from V and 5 bases from J, with 14 bases between. Germline-derived CDR1 and CDR2 are SGHTA and FQGNSA. CDR3 amino acids: CASSLGVGASNEKLFF. The CDR3 DNA reads TGTGCCAGCAGCTTAGGGGTCGGGGCTTCCAATGAAAAACTGTTTTTT.

V usage is TRBV19 and J usage is TRBJ2-2; 12 positions agree with TRBD2. The V and J ends lost 3 bases and 7 bases, in that order; junction bases with no gene match: 15. Per the germline V gene, CDR1 is LNHDA and CDR2 is SQIVND (reference sequence). This CDR3 has 19 amino acids. CDR3 region: CASSIPVASGRASGGELFF. CDR3 bases: TGTGCCAGTAGTATCCCCGTCGCTAGCGGGAGGGCCTCGGGCGGGGAGCTGTTTTTT.

The V gene is TRBV28, the J gene TRBJ1-2, with 9 bases that match TRBD1. The J segment lost 1 base and the V segment lost 8 bases, leaving 5 bases of the junction unmatched. CDR3 length: 14 amino acids. Germline loops: CDR1 MDHEN, CDR2 SYDVKM. In DNA form, the CDR3 reads TGTGCCAGCCGGGACAGGGCATTTAACTATGGCTACACCTTC. The encoded protein is CASRDRAFNYGYTF.

The chain joins TRBV15 to TRBJ2-3; TRBD2 aligns across 7 bases. V lost 2 bases and J lost 6; bases outside the gene matches: 8. The germline CDR1 and CDR2 sequences are LNHNV and YYDKDF (reference sequence). The CDR3 totals 15 residues. The CDR3 spells CATSRSLLAADTQYF. In DNA, the CDR3 is TGTGCCACCAGCAGATCTCTCCTAGCGGCGGATACGCAGTATTTT. The whole variable domain, filled in from reference TRBV15 and TRBJ2-3, reads DAMVIQNPRYQVTQFGKPVTLSCSQTLNHNVMYWYQQKSSQAPKLLFHYYDKDFNNEADTPDNFQSRRPNTSFCFLDIRSPGLGDTAMYLCATSRSLLAADTQYFGPGTRLTVL.

The gene calls are TRBV27 and TRBJ1-4, with D perhaps TRBD1 (5 bases). V was shortened by 8 bases and J by 8 bases, with 12 bases between the two germline ends. Germline V gene lookup returns CDR1 MNHEY and CDR2 SMNVEV (reference sequence). The CDR3 length is 12 residues. The CDR3 region is CASGGLAEKLFF. In DNA, the CDR3 is TGTGCCAGCGGGGGGTTAGCGGAAAAACTGTTTTTT.

The chain employs TRBV30 and TRBJ1-1; TRBD1 might be the D (6 bases). V shed 3 bases and J shed 4 bases, with 15 bases lying between them. This CDR3 is built from 14 residues. The V gene's germline CDR1 is GTSNPN and CDR2 SVGIG (reference sequence). The CDR3 sequence: CAWSAQGMGTEAFF. The CDR3 nucleotides read TGTGCCTGGAGCGCCCAGGGGATGGGCACTGAAGCTTTCTTT. Combining the CDR3 with reference TRBV30 and TRBJ1-1 gives the whole variable domain SQTIHQWPATLVQPVGSPLSLECTVEGTSNPNLYWYRQAAGRGLQLLFYSVGIGQISSEVPQNLSASRPQDRQFILSSKKLLLSDSGFYLCAWSAQGMGTEAFFGQGTRLTVV.

The V and J genes are TRBV6-5 and TRBJ2-2, with D possibly being TRBD2 (6 bases). The CDR3 consists of 14 residues. The germline V gene has CDR1 MNHEY and CDR2 SVGAGI. Trimming left V 6 bases short and J 0 bases short, with 8 bases between. CDR3: CASRGGANTGELFF. CDR3 nucleotide sequence: TGTGCCAGCAGGGGCGGGGCGAACACCGGGGAGCTGTTTTTT.

The chain is built from TRBV7-2 and TRBJ2-7; 7 bases fit TRBD2. V lost 4 bases and J lost 2; bases outside the gene matches: 5. The CDR3 runs to 14 residues. Germline V gives CDR1 SGHTA, CDR2 FQGNSA. The CDR3 DNA reads as TGTGCCAGCAGCTGGTCCGCGGGGGCCTACGAGCAGTACTTC. Its translation: CASSWSAGAYEQYF.

On this clone itself: In the same sample, other DNA sequences code for this CDR3. This chain joins TRBV2 and TRBJ2-5; 13 bases fit TRBD2. Unmatched junction bases numbered 1, after V lost 4 bases and J lost 2 bases. Germline V gene data show CDR1 as SNHLY and CDR2 as FYNNEI. The CDR3 has 15 residues. The CDR3 coding sequence is TGTGCCAGCAGTGGGGGACTAGCGGGGCAAGAGACCCAGTACTTC. It encodes CASSGGLAGQETQYF. The full variable domain, its missing parts supplied by reference TRBV2 and TRBJ2-5, is EPEVTQTPSHQVTQMGQEVILRCVPISNHLYFYWYRQILGQKVEFLVSFYNNEISEKSEIFDDQFSVERPDGSNFTLKIRSTKLEDSAMYFCASSGGLAGQETQYFGPGTRLLVL.

CDR3 sequence: CASSRQLPGNTEAFF. In DNA, the CDR3 is TGTGCCAGCAGCCGACAGCTCCCGGGGAACACTGAAGCTTTCTTT. The rearrangement links TRBV7-2 to TRBJ1-1; the D gene is possibly TRBD1 (5 bases). The length of the CDR3 is 15 residues. V dropped 5 bases and J dropped 1 base, with 14 bases sitting between them. Germline V gene sequence: CDR1 SGHTA, CDR2 FQGNSA.

This clone was found once. V and J are TRBV7-8 and TRBJ2-1; no definite D call. Trimming removed 0 bases from V and 1 base from J, with 4 bases in between. This CDR3 has 14 residues. Germline assignment: CDR1 SGHVS and CDR2 FQNEAQ. In DNA form, the CDR3 reads TGTGCCAGCAGCTTAGCGTTGTCCTACAATGAGCAGTTCTTC. The encoded protein is CASSLALSYNEQFF.

V is TRBV7-9 and J is TRBJ2-3, with 13 bases fitting TRBD2. V gave up 3 bases and J gave up 3 bases; unmatched junction bases: 3. Germline assignment: CDR1 SEHNR and CDR2 FQNEAQ (reference sequence). This CDR3 contains 16 residues. In DNA, the CDR3 is TGTGCCAGCAGCTTCATGACTAGCGGGAGGACAGATACGCAGTATTTT. As protein: CASSFMTSGRTDTQYF.

The chain employs TRBV10-1 and TRBJ2-7, with TRBD1 matching 8 bases. Trimming removed 9 bases from V and 6 bases from J; junction bases left unmatched: 19. CDR1 and CDR2 (germline): WNHNN, SYGVQD (reference sequence). This CDR3 is 16 amino acids long. For the CDR3, the DNA is TGCGCCAGGACCGACAACCGGGACAGGCTTTATTGCGAGCAGTACTTC. As protein: CARTDNRDRLYCEQYF.

This chain uses TRBV2 with TRBJ1-1, with a weak D call TRBD1 (6 bases). CDR3 length: 16 residues. CDR1 and CDR2 from the germline V gene are SNHLY and FYNNEI. V was pared by 9 bases and J by 4 bases, with 24 bases between. The CDR3 is CASNPLGADRGTEAFF. In DNA form, the CDR3 reads TGTGCCAGTAACCCCCTGGGGGCCGACCGGGGCACTGAAGCTTTCTTT.

The chain joins TRBV7-9 to TRBJ2-2; no reliable D call. The CDR3 is 13 residues long. Trimming pared 5 bases from V and 5 bases from J, leaving 9 bases between. Germline CDR1 reads SEHNR; CDR2 reads FQNEAQ (reference sequence). In nucleotides, the CDR3 is TGTGCCAGCAGCGCCTTTAGTACCGGGGAGCTGTTTTTT. Amino acids: CASSAFSTGELFF.

This sequence joins TRBV5-1 and TRBJ2-3, with 8 bases fitting TRBD1. The CDR3 runs 13 residues. After removal of 3 bases from V and 4 bases from J, the junction contained 1 base not matched to a gene. Germline V gene lookup returns CDR1 SGHRS and CDR2 YFSETQ. DNA of the CDR3: TGCGCCAGCAGCTGGACAGGGTCAGATACGCAGTATTTT. As protein: CASSWTGSDTQYF.

The chain employs TRBV5-4 and TRBJ1-1; TRBD1 might be the D (6 bases). Between the trimmed V and J ends, which lost 0 bases and 4 bases, there was a span of 10 bases. CDR1 and CDR2 from the germline V gene are SGHNT and YYREEE (reference sequence). The CDR3 is made up of 14 amino acids. The CDR3 spells CASSLGDIRTEAFF. Here the CDR3 DNA reads TGTGCCAGCAGCTTGGGGGACATACGCACTGAAGCTTTCTTT.

The V gene is TRBV10-3, the J gene TRBJ1-5; D might be TRBD1 (5 bases). Germline CDR1 and CDR2: ENHRY and SYGVKD. V was cut by 10 bases and J by 0 bases, with 10 bases left in between. This CDR3 has 13 residues. CDR3 residues: CATGTYSNQPQHF. CDR3 in DNA: TGTGCCACGGGGACGTATAGCAATCAGCCCCAGCATTTT.

CDR3 sequence: CASSPGLAGGPSTDTQYF. The CDR3 nucleotides read TGCGCCAGCAGTCCAGGACTAGCGGGGGGGCCGAGCACAGATACGCAGTATTTT. J is TRBJ2-3 and V is TRBV5-1, with 15 nucleotides matching TRBD2. CDR1 and CDR2 (germline): SGHRS, YFSETQ. Trimming at V came to 5 bases and at J to 0 bases, leaving 7 bases not matched to a gene. The CDR3 is 18 amino acids.

The chain joins TRBV5-1 to TRBJ1-4, with TRBD1 matching over 8 bases. The CDR3 is 16 amino acids. Germline V gives CDR1 SGHRS, CDR2 YFSETQ. The V gene end was trimmed by 3 bases and the J gene end by 6 bases; junction bases not matched to a gene: 10. In DNA, the CDR3 is TGCGCCAGCAGCTCCGCCGTTGGACAGGGACATGAAAAACTGTTTTTT. It is translated as CASSSAVGQGHEKLFF.

The chain is built from TRBV6-5 and TRBJ1-3; D might be TRBD1 (6 bases). V was pared by 5 bases and J by 0 bases, with 11 bases between. The CDR3 is made up of 15 amino acids. Germline-derived CDR1 and CDR2 are MNHEY and SVGAGI. The CDR3 DNA is TGTGCCAGCAGTAGCGGAGGGGGCTCTGGAAACACCATATATTTT. Translated, it gives CASSSGGGSGNTIYF.